The rows below give T cell receptor beta chains drawn from one sample of a study of long-term antiretroviral therapy in people with HIV. Profiled with immunoSEQ multiplex PCR; TCRdb holds only in-frame clones, not every one. Of approximately 10,000 clones in the sample, 76% were seen once. The specimen was unsorted PBMCs, collected at the start of antiretroviral therapy, before treatment. The receptors were gathered from a man younger than 45 with HIV. Each CDR3 is given with its conserved first and last residue. D genes are given only for firm matches. Rows may omit the clone size; those that give it use once, few, many or a size class.

v_call: TRBV5-1; d_call: TRBD2; clone_size: -; j_call: TRBJ2-1; cdr3_nt: TGCGCCAGCAGCCTGAGGGGTAGCGGGGGGTACAATGAGCAGTTCTTC; cdr3_aa: CASSLRGSGGYNEQFF
v_call: TRBV9; d_call: -; clone_size: once; j_call: TRBJ2-7; cdr3_nt: TGTGCCAGCAGCGTAGTAGGCCAGGGTGACCTCTGCGAGCAGTACTTC; cdr3_aa: CASSVVGQGDLCEQYF
v_call: TRBV7-2; d_call: TRBD2; clone_size: -; j_call: TRBJ2-2; cdr3_nt: TGTGCCAGCAGTCCTTTCCTAGCGGGGACCGGGGAGCTGTTTTTT; cdr3_aa: CASSPFLAGTGELFF
v_call: TRBV5-1; d_call: TRBD1; clone_size: -; j_call: TRBJ1-2; cdr3_nt: TGCGCCAGCAGCCTGGACGGGACAGGCCCCTATGGCTACACCTTC; cdr3_aa: CASSLDGTGPYGYTF
v_call: TRBV25-1; d_call: -; clone_size: -; j_call: TRBJ1-1; cdr3_nt: TGTGCCAGCAGTGACACCGACAGGCCGAACACTGAAGCTTTCTTT; cdr3_aa: CASSDTDRPNTEAFF
v_call: TRBV11-3; d_call: -; clone_size: -; j_call: TRBJ2-2; cdr3_nt: TGTGCCAGCAGCTTATTATCCCCCGGGGAGCTGTTTTTT; cdr3_aa: CASSLLSPGELFF
v_call: TRBV7-9; d_call: -; clone_size: -; j_call: TRBJ2-5; cdr3_nt: TGTGCCAGCAGCTCTAACGGACTCGTTGTGGTCCAAGAGACCCAGTACTTC; cdr3_aa: CASSSNGLVVVQETQYF
v_call: TRBV14; d_call: -; clone_size: few; j_call: TRBJ2-2; cdr3_nt: TGTGCCAGCAGAACGCAGGACACCGGGGAGCTGTTTTTT; cdr3_aa: CASRTQDTGELFF
v_call: TRBV6-4; d_call: -; clone_size: few; j_call: TRBJ2-1; cdr3_nt: TGTGCCAGCAGTGAACAGCGGACTACCTACAATGAGCAGTTCTTC; cdr3_aa: CASSEQRTTYNEQFF
v_call: TRBV5-1; d_call: TRBD2; clone_size: once; j_call: TRBJ2-7; cdr3_nt: TGCGCCAGCAGCTTGGGGACTAGCGGGGACGAGCAGTACTTC; cdr3_aa: CASSLGTSGDEQYF
v_call: TRBV27; d_call: -; clone_size: once; j_call: TRBJ2-6; cdr3_nt: TGTGCCAGCAGGGACTCTGGGGCCAACGTCCTGACTTTC; cdr3_aa: CASRDSGANVLTF
v_call: TRBV4-1; d_call: -; clone_size: -; j_call: TRBJ2-2; cdr3_nt: TGCGCCAGCAGCCAAATGGTCGGGGAGCTGTTTTTT; cdr3_aa: CASSQMVGELFF
v_call: TRBV5-4; d_call: TRBD2; clone_size: once; j_call: TRBJ2-5; cdr3_nt: TGTGCCAGCAGCCTACGGACTAGCGGGAAGGAGACCCAGTACTTC; cdr3_aa: CASSLRTSGKETQYF
v_call: TRBV25-1; d_call: -; clone_size: -; j_call: TRBJ1-6; cdr3_nt: TGTGCCAGCAGCCCGGGACAAAATTCACCCCTCCACTTT; cdr3_aa: CASSPGQNSPLHF
v_call: TRBV7-8; d_call: -; clone_size: -; j_call: TRBJ2-7; cdr3_nt: TGTGCCAGCATGGGGGGGCTGGAGCAGTACTTC; cdr3_aa: CASMGGLEQYF
v_call: TRBV6-1; d_call: -; clone_size: -; j_call: TRBJ1-5; cdr3_nt: TGTGCCAGCAGGGACTCCCCTAGCAATCAGCCCCAGCATTTT; cdr3_aa: CASRDSPSNQPQHF
v_call: TRBV5-1; d_call: -; clone_size: -; j_call: TRBJ2-1; cdr3_nt: TGCGCCAGCAGCTCACTTCCGAGCCATGAGCAGTTCTTC; cdr3_aa: CASSSLPSHEQFF
v_call: TRBV7-3; d_call: TRBD1; clone_size: -; j_call: TRBJ2-6; cdr3_nt: TGTGCCAGCACCGGACAGGGGGCGGCCGGGGCCAACGTCCTGACTTTC; cdr3_aa: CASTGQGAAGANVLTF
v_call: TRBV7-3; d_call: -; clone_size: -; j_call: TRBJ2-7; cdr3_nt: TGTGCCAGCAGCCCCCCCTCCTACGAGCAGTACTTC; cdr3_aa: CASSPPSYEQYF
v_call: TRBV21-1; d_call: -; clone_size: -; j_call: TRBJ1-2; cdr3_nt: TGTGCCAGCACCTACTCCCGCGGCGGGACAGGGCATGGCTACACCTTC; cdr3_aa: CASTYSRGGTGHGYTF
v_call: TRBV27; d_call: TRBD1; clone_size: -; j_call: TRBJ1-2; cdr3_nt: TGTGCCAGCAGTCGTCCCGGGACAGGGAACTATGGCTACACCTTC; cdr3_aa: CASSRPGTGNYGYTF
v_call: TRBV7-2; d_call: TRBD2; clone_size: -; j_call: TRBJ2-7; cdr3_nt: TGTGCCAGCAGCCCCCAACTAGCGGGCACCTACGAGCAGTACTTC; cdr3_aa: CASSPQLAGTYEQYF
v_call: TRBV7-8; d_call: -; clone_size: medium-sized; j_call: TRBJ1-5; cdr3_nt: TGTGCCAGCAGCCCCTCCTCCCACTTTATGTATAGCAATCAGCCCCAGCATTTT; cdr3_aa: CASSPSSHFMYSNQPQHF
v_call: TRBV7-9; d_call: TRBD2; clone_size: once; j_call: TRBJ2-1; cdr3_nt: TGTGCCAGCAGCCCAAAGGGGACTAGCAATTACAATGAGCAGTTCTTC; cdr3_aa: CASSPKGTSNYNEQFF
v_call: TRBV19; d_call: TRBD2; clone_size: -; j_call: TRBJ2-1; cdr3_nt: TGTGCCAGTAGTATATCCCTCACGGGAGGGGGATACAATGAGCAGTTCTTC; cdr3_aa: CASSISLTGGGYNEQFF
v_call: TRBV7-3; d_call: TRBD1; clone_size: -; j_call: TRBJ2-3; cdr3_nt: TGTGCCAGCAGCTCAACAGGGGGCGGCACAGATACGCAGTATTTT; cdr3_aa: CASSSTGGGTDTQYF
v_call: TRBV29-1; d_call: TRBD2; clone_size: -; j_call: TRBJ2-6; cdr3_nt: TGCAGCGTTGACGGGACTAGCGGTTCCCTCTCTGGGGCCAACGTCCTGACTTTC; cdr3_aa: CSVDGTSGSLSGANVLTF
v_call: TRBV6-5; d_call: -; clone_size: -; j_call: TRBJ1-1; cdr3_nt: TGTGCCAGCAGGGAGGGACCCATGAACACTGAAGCTTTCTTT; cdr3_aa: CASREGPMNTEAFF
v_call: TRBV7-9; d_call: TRBD1; clone_size: -; j_call: TRBJ2-7; cdr3_nt: TGTGCCAGCAGCTTCGCAACCCGGGACAGGGGGTACGAGCAGTACTTC; cdr3_aa: CASSFATRDRGYEQYF
v_call: TRBV25-1; d_call: TRBD2; clone_size: -; j_call: TRBJ2-5; cdr3_nt: TGTGCCAGCAGTGGGGTAGCGGGGGGGCGAGAGACCCAGTACTTC; cdr3_aa: CASSGVAGGRETQYF
v_call: TRBV11-2; d_call: TRBD2; clone_size: -; j_call: TRBJ2-1; cdr3_nt: TGTGCCAGCAGCTTAGCTCTAGCGGGAGGGGGGTATGAGCAGTTCTTC; cdr3_aa: CASSLALAGGGYEQFF
v_call: TRBV27; d_call: -; clone_size: -; j_call: TRBJ2-7; cdr3_nt: TGTGCCAGCAGTAAGCTCGGGCTACAGTCCTACGAGCAGTACTTC; cdr3_aa: CASSKLGLQSYEQYF
v_call: TRBV29-1; d_call: -; clone_size: -; j_call: TRBJ2-1; cdr3_nt: TGCAGCGTTCGCGATACCAGCAATGAGCAGTTCTTC; cdr3_aa: CSVRDTSNEQFF
v_call: TRBV29-1; d_call: -; clone_size: -; j_call: TRBJ2-7; cdr3_nt: TGCAGCGTTTCTGACGGCTCCTACGAGCAGTACTTC; cdr3_aa: CSVSDGSYEQYF
v_call: TRBV5-4; d_call: -; clone_size: -; j_call: TRBJ2-7; cdr3_nt: TGTGCCAGCAGCTTGGGGCACGTCAGCTCCTACGAGCAGTACTTC; cdr3_aa: CASSLGHVSSYEQYF
v_call: TRBV4-1; d_call: -; clone_size: -; j_call: TRBJ1-2; cdr3_nt: TGCGCCAGCAGCCAAGATAGGGCGATGGGTGGCTACACCTTC; cdr3_aa: CASSQDRAMGGYTF
v_call: TRBV5-1; d_call: -; clone_size: -; j_call: TRBJ1-6; cdr3_nt: TGCGCCAGCAGCCTTGGCCCAACAGGATATAATTCACCCCTCCACTTT; cdr3_aa: CASSLGPTGYNSPLHF
v_call: TRBV6-5; d_call: -; clone_size: -; j_call: TRBJ2-2; cdr3_nt: TGTGCCAGCAGTTACGACCCGGAGGGGAGGTGGGAGCTGTTTTTT; cdr3_aa: CASSYDPEGRWELFF
v_call: TRBV9; d_call: TRBD1; clone_size: -; j_call: TRBJ1-4; cdr3_nt: TGTGCCAGCAGCCCTCAACAGGGGGCATATGAAAAACTGTTTTTT; cdr3_aa: CASSPQQGAYEKLFF
v_call: TRBV5-1; d_call: -; clone_size: -; j_call: TRBJ1-5; cdr3_nt: TGCGCCAGCAGCTTGGTGGGGGCGAGCAATCAGCCCCAGCATTTT; cdr3_aa: CASSLVGASNQPQHF
v_call: TRBV7-9; d_call: TRBD1; clone_size: -; j_call: TRBJ1-2; cdr3_nt: TGTGCCAGCAGCCTCGCGGACAGGGGAGAATGGTATGGCTACACCTTC; cdr3_aa: CASSLADRGEWYGYTF
v_call: TRBV7-2; d_call: -; clone_size: -; j_call: TRBJ1-2; cdr3_nt: TGTGCCAGCAGCTTAGCACTTAACTATGGCTACACCTTC; cdr3_aa: CASSLALNYGYTF
v_call: TRBV7-9; d_call: -; clone_size: few; j_call: TRBJ1-4; cdr3_nt: TGTGCCAGCAGCTCCGATGGGGGGGGAGAAAAACTGTTTTTT; cdr3_aa: CASSSDGGGEKLFF
v_call: TRBV7-8; d_call: TRBD2; clone_size: -; j_call: TRBJ2-7; cdr3_nt: TGTGCCAGCACCCTGGGACTAGCGGGAGGCCAGGCCTACGAGCAGTACTTC; cdr3_aa: CASTLGLAGGQAYEQYF
v_call: TRBV18; d_call: -; clone_size: -; j_call: TRBJ1-1; cdr3_nt: TGTGCCAGCTCACCACCGGGGGTCTATGAAGCTTTCTTT; cdr3_aa: CASSPPGVYEAFF